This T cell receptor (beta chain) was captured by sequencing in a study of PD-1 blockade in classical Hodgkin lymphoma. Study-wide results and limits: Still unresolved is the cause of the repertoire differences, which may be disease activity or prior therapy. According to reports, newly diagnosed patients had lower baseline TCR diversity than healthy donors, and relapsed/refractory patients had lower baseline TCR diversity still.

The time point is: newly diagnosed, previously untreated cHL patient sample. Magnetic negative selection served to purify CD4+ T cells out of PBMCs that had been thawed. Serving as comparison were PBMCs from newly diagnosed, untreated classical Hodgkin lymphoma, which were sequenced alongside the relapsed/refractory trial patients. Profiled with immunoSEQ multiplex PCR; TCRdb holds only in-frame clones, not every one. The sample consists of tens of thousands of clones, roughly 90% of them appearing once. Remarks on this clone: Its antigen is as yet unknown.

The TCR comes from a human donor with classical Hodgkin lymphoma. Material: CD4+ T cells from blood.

CDR3 nucleotide sequence: TGTGCCAGCAGCTTAGCGGGGTCGGGCTATGGCTACACCTTC. It translates to CASSLAGSGYGYTF. The rearrangement joins TRBV7-2 to TRBJ1-2; D gene ambiguous. The CDR3 contains 14 residues. CDR1 is SGHTA and CDR2 is FQGNSA in the germline V gene. Between the trimmed V and J ends, which lost 0 bases and 4 bases, there was a span of 9 bases.